One sample yielded the 18 T cell receptor beta chains listed below, sequenced in a study of T cells in Graves' hyperthyroidism and ophthalmopathy. Regions amplified from RNA transcripts were the TCR beta CDR3 regions. First-round RT-PCR with HTBI primers amplified the TCR CDR3 region. TCRdb itself ran the multiplex PCR reads through MiXCR, one entry per CDR3 protein. Among about 840,000 distinct CDR3 sequences listed, 38% were seen once. Sequences were obtained from blood. These TCRs come from a man in his late teens or twenties with Graves' hyperthyroidism.

Of note for this clonotype: A much bigger clone sits one base away, suggesting this may be a read error. The V call is TRBV19, the J call TRBJ1-2; unclear D gene. CDR3 size: 9 residues. Germline V gene lookup returns CDR1 LNHDA and CDR2 SQIVND (reference sequence). Trimming took 10 bases from V and 7 from J, leaving 7 bases between them. Written as DNA, the CDR3 is TGTGCCATTCCCGTTGGCTACACCTTC. Amino acids: CAIPVGYTF.

A word on this clonotype: A much larger clone differs by one base, so this may be a read error. The genes are TRBV7-2 and TRBJ1-3; no firm D call. The germline V gene has CDR1 SGHTA and CDR2 FQGNSA. The CDR3 has 14 residues. V lost 8 bases and J 0 bases, leaving 11 bases between the germline ends. Written as DNA, the CDR3 is TGTGCCAGCGGAGGACTGAGCTCTGGAAACACCATATATTTT. This sequence encodes CASGGLSSGNTIYF.

Only one count was recorded for this clonotype. The chain links TRBV7-9 to TRBJ1-6, with D possibly matching TRBD1 (6 bases). Germline V gene data show CDR1 as SEHNR and CDR2 as FQNEAQ (reference sequence). The CDR3 contains 16 residues. Trimming pared 5 bases from V and 4 bases from J, leaving 15 bases between. The CDR3, as DNA: TGTGCCAGCAGCCTAGACCCTACAGGGTATAATTCACCCCTCCACTTT. As protein: CASSLDPTGYNSPLHF.

This clonotype was picked up many times. V gene TRBV7-8 combines with J gene TRBJ1-4, with 10 bases matching TRBD1. This CDR3 region has 14 residues. The germline V gene has CDR1 SGHVS and CDR2 FQNEAQ. Unmatched junction bases numbered 6, after V lost 3 bases and J lost 11 bases. The CDR3 sequence is CASSFRDRGIKLFF. CDR3 nucleotide sequence: TGTGCCAGCAGCTTTAGGGACAGGGGCATCAAACTGTTTTTT.

This chain uses TRBV12-3 or TRBV12-4 with TRBJ2-5; 7 nucleotides agree with TRBD2. V lost 3 bases, J lost 1 base, and 8 bases stayed unmatched. The CDR3 has 16 residues. The CDR3 is CASSFGLADFQETQYF. The CDR3, as DNA: TGTGCCAGCAGTTTTGGGCTAGCGGATTTCCAAGAGACCCAGTACTTC.

Ten or more counts support this clonotype. The V gene is TRBV15, the J gene TRBJ1-1; D is ambiguous. The CDR3 spans 17 residues. Germline values: CDR1 LNHNV, CDR2 YYDKDF (reference sequence). V gave up 0 bases and J gave up 1 base, with 15 bases separating them. In DNA, the CDR3 is TGTGCCACCAGCAGAGATCTCAAGTGGGCCAGGAACACTGAAGCTTTCTTT. This codes for CATSRDLKWARNTEAFF.

This clonotype was observed at least ten times. The chain recombines TRBV7-9 with TRBJ2-5; D remains unclear. Looked up from germline, CDR1 is SEHNR and CDR2 is FQNEAQ (reference sequence). V lost 1 base to trimming and J lost 3 bases, with 6 bases between them. This CDR3 has 13 amino acids. CDR3 in DNA: TGTGCCAGCAGCTTAGGGAGCGAAGAGACCCAGTACTTC. As protein: CASSLGSEETQYF.

The table lists this clonotype with a few counts. This chain connects TRBV20-1 to TRBJ2-7; weak D call: TRBD2 (5 bases). CDR3 length equals 13 residues. The germline V and J ends were trimmed by 5 bases and 0 bases, with 11 bases remaining between them. The germline V gene encodes CDR1 DFQATT and CDR2 SNEGSKA (reference sequence). The CDR3 bases are TGCAGTGCTCAGCATGGAGGCTCCTACGAGCAGTACTTC. Translated: CSAQHGGSYEQYF.

About this clonotype: As the CDR3 is not closed by the conserved phenylalanine or tryptophan, this likely results from a read error. The rearrangement uses TRBV6-6 and TRBJ1-5; no clear D gene. The CDR3 is made up of 13 amino acids. Trimming took off 6 bases at V and 4 bases at J, with 10 bases between the two ends. Germline V gene data show CDR1 as MNHNY and CDR2 as SVGAGI (reference sequence). The CDR3 coding sequence is TGTGCCAGCAGCCCACAGCAGAATCAGCCCCAGCATATT. It codes for CASSPQQNQPQHI.

The chain uses TRBV24-1 and TRBJ2-1; D might be TRBD1 (6 bases). V dropped 4 bases and J dropped 4 bases, with 13 bases sitting between them. CDR1 and CDR2 (germline): KGHDR, SFDVKD. This CDR3 is 15 amino acids long. The CDR3 region has the DNA TGTGCCACCAGTGACTCTTCCGGGACATACAATGAGCAGTTCTTC. Translating gives CATSDSSGTYNEQFF.

The sample holds a few counts of this clonotype. The chain joins TRBV7-3 to TRBJ1-1, with D maybe TRBD1 (6 bases). Germline assignment: CDR1 SGHTA and CDR2 FQGTGA. This CDR3 is built from 13 residues. Between the trimmed V and J ends, which lost 2 bases and 11 bases, there was a span of 15 bases. CDR3 protein: CASSLSAGAPAFF. DNA of the CDR3: TGTGCCAGCAGCTTATCTGCAGGGGCGCCGGCTTTCTTT.

There are many counts of this clonotype. The V call is TRBV6-5, the J call TRBJ1-5; TRBD1 agrees at 7 bases. Germline CDR1 MNHEY, CDR2 SVGAGI. The J segment lost 7 bases and the V segment lost 5 bases, leaving 8 bases of the junction unmatched. The CDR3 has 14 amino acids. DNA of the CDR3: TGTGCCAGCAGTGTACAGGGGAGTCTACAGCCCCAGCATTTT. Encoded protein: CASSVQGSLQPQHF.

Note on this clonotype: This sequence may be a read error, since a much larger clone differs from it by one base. The CDR3 here is CSARRGLEPQHF. DNA for the CDR3: TGCAGCGCCCGACGGGGGCTCGAGCCCCAGCATTTT. The V gene is TRBV29-1, the J gene TRBJ1-5; D is possibly TRBD1 (6 bases). Germline loops: CDR1 SQVTM, CDR2 ANQGSEA. This CDR3 is built from 12 residues. V lost 7 bases and J 8 bases, leaving 15 bases between the germline ends.

In this sample, this clonotype turned up many times. V gene TRBV7-9 combines with J gene TRBJ1-6; TRBD1 matches 7 bases. The CDR3 loop spans 15 amino acids. The germline V gene encodes CDR1 SEHNR and CDR2 FQNEAQ (reference sequence). The ends lost 5 bases at V and 7 bases at J; junction bases unmatched: 8. CDR3 sequence: CASSQEQGTNSPLHF. In DNA form, the CDR3 reads TGTGCCAGCAGCCAAGAACAGGGGACGAATTCACCCCTCCACTTT.

J is TRBJ1-6 and V is TRBV7-3; D unclear. The CDR3 has 14 residues. Trimming removed 6 bases at V and 7 bases at J, with 13 bases between. Looked up from germline, CDR1 is SGHTA and CDR2 is FQGTGA. CDR3 loop: CASSERQPNSPLHF. The CDR3 DNA is TGTGCCAGCAGTGAAAGGCAGCCGAATTCACCCCTCCACTTT.

This clonotype was observed a handful of times. The gene calls are TRBV29-1 and TRBJ1-2; D uncertain. Trimming pared 5 bases from V and 4 bases from J, leaving 8 bases between. Germline V CDR1 and CDR2: SQVTM, ANQGSEA. The CDR3 has 11 residues. CDR3 protein: CSVRSGYGYTF. The DNA of the CDR3 is TGCAGCGTTAGATCAGGCTATGGCTACACCTTC.

The chain recombines TRBV6-1 with TRBJ1-4, with unresolved D. Trimming shortened V by 2 bases and J by 4 bases, and 5 bases separated the two germline ends. This CDR3 is built from 13 residues. Germline V gene lookup returns CDR1 MNHNS and CDR2 SASEGT. CDR3 residues: CASSEWVNEKLFF. Written as DNA, the CDR3 is TGTGCCAGCAGTGAATGGGTTAATGAAAAACTGTTTTTT.

The rearrangement uses TRBV10-3 and TRBJ2-7; D might be TRBD1 (6 bases). Germline loops: CDR1 ENHRY, CDR2 SYGVKD. The CDR3 spans 14 residues. Trimming left V 10 bases short and J 5 bases short, with 21 bases between. As DNA, the CDR3 is TGTGCCAGCAGGTACAGGGTGGGTGTCAACGAGCAGTACTTC. Translated, it gives CASRYRVGVNEQYF.